The 22 T cell receptor beta chains reported below all come from one sample, sequenced in a study of shared T cell receptors in the human thymus. Assay: immunoSEQ multiplex PCR; the TCRdb copy retains only in-frame clones and omits some. This sample has roughly 560,000 clones, with 75% to 80% found just once. These records were also assigned to another study, of human thymus T cells.

The sequenced material came from thymocytes. The receptors shown here come from a boy in the first two years of life with a congenital heart defect.

The chain couples TRBV5-4 to TRBJ2-7; 7 nucleotides agree with TRBD2. The CDR3 extends over 15 amino acids. Trimming removed 4 bases from V and 4 bases from J; junction bases left unmatched: 11. In germline, CDR1 is SGHNT, CDR2 YYREEE (reference sequence). This chain's CDR3 is CASSASRGRGYEQYF. The CDR3 coding sequence is TGTGCCAGCAGCGCCTCCCGCGGGCGGGGGTACGAGCAGTACTTC.

The J gene is TRBJ2-1, the V gene TRBV12-5, with 10 bases aligning to TRBD2. This CDR3 is 20 amino acids long. The germline CDR1 and CDR2 sequences are LGHNT and FRNRAP. Unmatched junction bases numbered 15, after V lost 1 base and J lost 3 bases. The CDR3 DNA reads TGTGCTAGTGGTTTGGCCTCGGGAGCGGGAGGGCCCCGGGGCTACAATGAGCAGTTCTTC. As protein: CASGLASGAGGPRGYNEQFF.

The J gene is TRBJ2-3, the V gene TRBV7-8, with a possible D match to TRBD2 (5 bases). This CDR3 has 16 amino acids. Germline V gives CDR1 SGHVS, CDR2 FQNEAQ. The V and J ends lost 5 bases and 0 bases respectively, with 15 bases between them. The CDR3 coding sequence is TGTGCCAGCAGCCGAGAAGCGGAGACTAGCACAGATACGCAGTATTTT. Protein: CASSREAETSTDTQYF. The variable domain in full, with the rest retrieved from reference TRBV7-8 and TRBJ2-3, is GAGVSQSPRYKVAKRGQDVALRCDPISGHVSLFWYQQALGQGPEFLTYFQNEAQLDKSGLPSDRFFAERPEGSVSTLKIQRTQQEDSAVYLCASSREAETSTDTQYFGPGTRLTVL.

The V gene is TRBV12-5, the J gene TRBJ1-5; tentatively, D is TRBD1 (6 bases). Germline V CDR1 and CDR2: LGHNT, FRNRAP. The CDR3 runs 15 residues. The V and J ends lost 2 bases and 5 bases respectively, with 13 bases between them. The DNA for the CDR3 is TGTGCTAGTGGTTTGTGGGGGGGGCCGGATCAGCCCCAGCATTTT. Translated, it gives CASGLWGGPDQPQHF.

The V gene is TRBV5-1, the J gene TRBJ2-5; 10 nucleotides align to TRBD2. CDR3 size: 16 residues. Germline V lookup: CDR1 SGHRS, CDR2 YFSETQ. V shed 5 bases, J shed 4 bases, and the junction held 11 bases outside the gene matches. CDR3 nucleotide sequence: TGCGCCAGCAGGTTCGGGCTAGCGGGAGCGGGAGAGACCCAGTACTTC. Translating gives CASRFGLAGAGETQYF.

The rearrangement uses TRBV7-9 and TRBJ2-3; tentative D call: TRBD2 (6 bases). The CDR3 length is 16 residues. Trimming took off 8 bases at V and 0 bases at J, with 18 bases between the two ends. Per the germline V gene, CDR1 is SEHNR and CDR2 is FQNEAQ (reference sequence). CDR3 in DNA: TGTGCCAGCGGGGGACCTTGGACTACTAGCACAGATACGCAGTATTTT. This encodes CASGGPWTTSTDTQYF. The whole variable domain, filled in from reference TRBV7-9 and TRBJ2-3, reads DTGVSQNPRHKITKRGQNVTFRCDPISEHNRLYWYRQTLGQGPEFLTYFQNEAQLEKSRLLSDRFSAERPKGSFSTLEIQRTEQGDSAMYLCASGGPWTTSTDTQYFGPGTRLTVL.

A few counts support this clone. The chain joins TRBV10-3 to TRBJ2-5; tentative D call: TRBD2 (5 bases). CDR3 length: 15 residues. The germline V and J ends were trimmed by 3 bases and 7 bases, with 18 bases remaining between them. Germline assignment: CDR1 ENHRY and CDR2 SYGVKD. The CDR3 bases are TGTGCCATCAGTGACGAGGAGGCGCCGACGGGGACCCAGTACTTC. Translated, it gives CAISDEEAPTGTQYF.

V usage is TRBV11-2 and J usage is TRBJ2-7; TRBD2 matches 9 bases. The CDR3 extends over 16 amino acids. V shed 5 bases and J 8 bases; nucleotides not matched to a gene: 16. Per germline, CDR1 SGHAT and CDR2 FQNNGV. CDR3 protein: CASSPQWGGRVAKQYF. The DNA for the CDR3 is TGTGCCAGCAGCCCACAATGGGGCGGGAGGGTTGCGAAGCAGTACTTC. The variable domain in full, completed from reference TRBV11-2 and TRBJ2-7, reads EAGVAQSPRYKIIEKRQSVAFWCNPISGHATLYWYQQILGQGPKLLIQFQNNGVVDDSQLPKDRFSAERLKGVDSTLKIQPAKLEDSAVYLCASSPQWGGRVAKQYFGPGTRLTVT.

V usage is TRBV12-5 and J usage is TRBJ1-1, with 7 bases that match TRBD1. This CDR3 is built from 14 residues. With V trimmed by 4 bases and J by 3 bases, 5 bases remained unmatched. The germline V gene encodes CDR1 LGHNT and CDR2 FRNRAP. CDR3 nucleotide sequence: TGTGCTAGTGGTTGCCAGGGGGAGGACACTGAAGCTTTCTTT. It translates to CASGCQGEDTEAFF.

The V gene is TRBV4-3, the J gene TRBJ2-4; 11 positions agree with TRBD2. Germline V gene lookup returns CDR1 LGHNA and CDR2 YSLEER. The CDR3 has 16 amino acids. The V gene end was trimmed by 1 base and the J gene end by 9 bases; junction bases not matched to a gene: 8. CDR3 sequence reads: CASSQGLAGGSGIQYF. CDR3 nucleotide sequence: TGCGCCAGCAGCCAAGGCCTAGCGGGAGGTTCGGGCATTCAGTACTTC.

The chain has TRBV14 and TRBJ1-1; D is possibly TRBD1 (6 bases). The length of the CDR3 is 15 residues. Trimming left V 1 base short and J 7 bases short, with 16 bases between. Germline values: CDR1 SGHDN, CDR2 FVKESK. CDR3: CASSQASGGKGEAFF. CDR3 DNA sequence: TGTGCCAGCAGCCAAGCCTCGGGGGGCAAAGGTGAAGCTTTCTTT.

V gene TRBV13 combines with J gene TRBJ2-1, with 7 bases fitting TRBD2. J gave up 6 bases and V 4 bases, and 12 bases lay outside the gene matches. The CDR3 spans 16 residues. From germline, CDR1 is PRHDT and CDR2 FYEKMQ (reference sequence). CDR3 sequence: CASSSLEAGAGNEQFF. In DNA form, the CDR3 reads TGTGCCAGCAGCTCCCTGGAGGCGGGAGCTGGCAATGAGCAGTTCTTC.

This clone was seen only a few times. The chain is built from TRBV7-2 and TRBJ2-1; perhaps TRBD2 as D (5 bases). Germline V gene lookup returns CDR1 SGHTA and CDR2 FQGNSA. The CDR3 loop spans 13 amino acids. Trimming left V 2 bases short and J 7 bases short, with 9 bases between. The CDR3 here is CASSLISENEQFF. CDR3 sequence (DNA): TGTGCCAGCAGCTTAATTAGCGAGAATGAGCAGTTCTTC.

The rearrangement uses TRBV9 and TRBJ1-2, with D unclear. Between the trimmed V and J ends, which lost 0 bases and 5 bases, there was a span of 5 bases. This CDR3 comprises 12 residues. Germline values: CDR1 SGDLS, CDR2 YYNGEE. CDR3 loop: CASSVATYGYTF. The DNA for the CDR3 is TGTGCCAGCAGCGTAGCTACTTATGGCTACACCTTC.

The chain is built from TRBV25-1 and TRBJ1-6; TRBD1 agrees at 7 bases. V dropped 5 bases and J dropped 6; count of bases not matched to a gene: 7. Germline V gene sequence: CDR1 MGHDK, CDR2 SYGVNS. The CDR3 sequence is 15 residues long. CDR3 sequence: CASSRQGSANSPLHF. The DNA for the CDR3 is TGTGCCAGCAGTCGACAGGGATCGGCTAATTCACCCCTCCACTTT.

V gene TRBV6-6 combines with J gene TRBJ2-7, with 16 bases identical to TRBD2. The CDR3 extends over 16 amino acids. Germline trimming cut 2 bases from V and 7 bases from J; bases unmatched to any gene: 5. Germline assignment: CDR1 MNHNY and CDR2 SVGAGI (reference sequence). In DNA form, the CDR3 reads TGTGCCAGCAGTTACGGGACTAGCGGGAGGGGGTCTGAGCAGTACTTC. This gives the protein CASSYGTSGRGSEQYF.

In this sample, this clone turned up once. The gene calls are TRBV18 and TRBJ1-1; D not resolved. CDR3 size: 14 residues. Trimming left V 0 bases short and J 1 base short, with 6 bases between. Looked up from germline, CDR1 is KGHSH and CDR2 is LQKENI. CDR3 coding DNA: TGTGCCAGCTCACCACCTCGAGGGAACACTGAAGCTTTCTTT. It translates to CASSPPRGNTEAFF.

The chain uses TRBV7-2 and TRBJ1-2, with 9 bases that match TRBD1. Germline values: CDR1 SGHTA, CDR2 FQGNSA. With 5 bases clipped from V and 5 bases from J, the junction kept 18 bases outside the gene matches. CDR3 size: 18 residues. CDR3 sequence: CASSPHRGRNKEGYGYTF. The CDR3 DNA is TGTGCCAGCAGCCCCCACAGGGGGCGCAACAAAGAGGGATATGGCTACACCTTC. The whole variable domain, remainder taken from reference TRBV7-2 and TRBJ1-2, is GAGVSQSPSNKVTEKGKDVELRCDPISGHTALYWYRQSLGQGLEFLIYFQGNSAPDKSGLPSDRFSAERTGGSVSTLTIQRTQQEDSAVYLCASSPHRGRNKEGYGYTFGSGTRLTVV.

This chain connects TRBV2 to TRBJ2-3; 7 bases agree with TRBD2. After removal of 0 bases from V and 2 bases from J, the junction contained 14 bases not matched to a gene. The CDR3 spans 19 residues. Germline loops: CDR1 SNHLY, CDR2 FYNNEI. This chain's CDR3 is CASSEALYATSEVTDTQYF. The CDR3 nucleotides are TGTGCCAGCAGTGAAGCGCTTTACGCCACTAGCGAGGTCACAGATACGCAGTATTTT. Complete variable domain (other parts from reference TRBV2 and TRBJ2-3): EPEVTQTPSHQVTQMGQEVILRCVPISNHLYFYWYRQILGQKVEFLVSFYNNEISEKSEIFDDQFSVERPDGSNFTLKIRSTKLEDSAMYFCASSEALYATSEVTDTQYFGPGTRLTVL.

J is TRBJ2-7 and V is TRBV10-3; 8 nucleotides agree with TRBD1. The CDR3 covers 13 residues. Germline V lookup: CDR1 ENHRY, CDR2 SYGVKD. Losses at the gene ends were 7 bases for V and 3 bases for J; bases not matched to a gene: 5. CDR3: CAITQDRGYEQYF. Written as DNA, the CDR3 is TGTGCCATCACCCAAGACAGGGGCTACGAGCAGTACTTC.

The chain couples TRBV27 to TRBJ2-1; TRBD2 matches 9 bases. With V trimmed by 3 bases and J by 4 bases, 7 bases remained unmatched. The germline CDR1 and CDR2 sequences are MNHEY and SMNVEV (reference sequence). There are 16 residues in the CDR3. This chain's CDR3 is CASSFSLAGLYNEQFF. In nucleotides, the CDR3 is TGTGCCAGCAGTTTTTCCCTAGCGGGACTTTACAATGAGCAGTTCTTC.

V usage is TRBV7-9 and J usage is TRBJ1-2, with a possible D match to TRBD1 (5 bases). Trimming took 5 bases from V and 4 from J, leaving 17 bases between them. Per germline, CDR1 SEHNR and CDR2 FQNEAQ (reference sequence). This CDR3 is 15 amino acids long. CDR3 in DNA: TGTGCCAGCAGCGCCCTGGGGGGACTGAGCTATGGCTACACCTTC. It yields the protein CASSALGGLSYGYTF.